These 10 T cell receptor beta chains were sequenced from one sample in a study of CD4 T cells in relation to SARS-CoV-2 and coronaviruses. Libraries were prepared by immunoSEQ multiplex PCR; TCRdb keeps only in-frame clonotypes and omits some of them. The sample lists 15,000 to 17,000 clones; under 85% were seen once. Unexposed donor CD4+ T cells date from about 2011-2019, before the COVID-19 pandemic. CD4+ T cells were isolated from the cells after about 11 days of culture. These receptors' targets are unknown. Sequenced material: CD4+ T cells from PBMCs, cultured in vitro. These receptors came from a human donor in good health.

The chain links TRBV6-1 to TRBJ2-7; weak D call: TRBD2 (6 bases). This CDR3 has 15 amino acids. Between the trimmed V and J ends, which lost 2 bases and 6 bases, there was a span of 17 bases. CDR1 and CDR2 (germline): MNHNS, SASEGT. The CDR3 coding sequence is TGTGCCAGCAGTGAACATGGAGGGAGTGCATCCGAGCAGTACTTC. Translation gives CASSEHGGSASEQYF.

This clone was picked up a small number of times. The chain recombines TRBV7-2 with TRBJ2-7, with TRBD1 identical over 7 bases. V lost 3 bases to trimming and J lost 5 bases; unmatched junction nucleotides: 7. Germline V gene lookup returns CDR1 SGHTA and CDR2 FQGNSA. CDR3 size: 14 residues. The CDR3 is CASSFNRGGHEQYF. In nucleotides, the CDR3 is TGTGCCAGCAGCTTTAACAGGGGTGGGCACGAGCAGTACTTC.

This clone came up a few times. The chain couples TRBV5-1 to TRBJ1-6, with 7 bases aligning to TRBD1. The CDR3 spans 14 residues. Germline V gives CDR1 SGHRS, CDR2 YFSETQ. The ends lost 2 bases at V and 10 bases at J; junction bases unmatched: 6. As DNA, the CDR3 is TGCGCCAGCAGCTTAGGACAGGCTTCCTCACCCCTCCACTTT. Its translation: CASSLGQASSPLHF.

The chain carries TRBV19 and TRBJ2-1; no clear D gene. The CDR3 is 13 amino acids. Trimming cost V 6 bases and J 6 bases, with 12 bases left between them. Germline V lookup: CDR1 LNHDA, CDR2 SQIVND (reference sequence). CDR3 nucleotides: TGTGCCAGTAGCGAGTACAATGGCAATGAGCAGTTCTTC. As protein: CASSEYNGNEQFF.

This chain links TRBV5-4 with TRBJ2-2; the D is unclear. With 4 bases removed from V and 4 bases from J, the gap between germline ends came to 17 bases. Per germline, CDR1 SGHNT and CDR2 YYREEE (reference sequence). This CDR3 has 16 residues. The CDR3 nucleotides are TGTGCCAGCAGCACCTACGGGTCATTTGGCACCGGGGAGCTGTTTTTT. Translated, it gives CASSTYGSFGTGELFF.

The rearrangement joins TRBV10-3 to TRBJ2-5; 14 nucleotides align to TRBD2. CDR3 length equals 14 residues. Germline V gene lookup returns CDR1 ENHRY and CDR2 SYGVKD. V lost 4 bases and J lost 5; bases outside the gene matches: 0. The CDR3 nucleotides read TGTGCCATCAGTGGGACTAGCGGGGGGGAGACCCAGTACTTC. Residues: CAISGTSGGETQYF.

This rearrangement joins TRBV9 to TRBJ2-1; 7 bases match TRBD2. This CDR3 contains 11 residues. Trimming at V came to 3 bases and at J to 10 bases, leaving 1 base not matched to a gene. The germline V gene encodes CDR1 SGDLS and CDR2 YYNGEE. This CDR3 reads CASSEAGEQFF. CDR3 in DNA: TGTGCCAGCAGCGAAGCGGGGGAGCAGTTCTTC.

V and J are TRBV6-6 and TRBJ1-5; D perhaps matches TRBD1 (6 bases). Germline CDR1 is MNHNY and CDR2 is SVGAGI (reference sequence). This CDR3 is built from 13 residues. V lost 5 bases and J 4 bases, leaving 9 bases between the germline ends. The CDR3 nucleotides are TGTGCCAGCAGTAAACAGGGTAATCAGCCCCAGCATTTT. Amino acid sequence: CASSKQGNQPQHF.

V and J are TRBV15 and TRBJ2-2; D not certain. Per the germline V gene, CDR1 is LNHNV and CDR2 is YYDKDF (reference sequence). V lost 0 bases to trimming and J lost 5 bases, with 13 bases between them. The CDR3 is 16 amino acids. The CDR3 DNA sequence: TGTGCCACCAGCAGAGAACAGACCAAGGTGACCGGGGAGCTGTTTTTT. Its translation: CATSREQTKVTGELFF.

The gene calls are TRBV2 and TRBJ2-1; 8 nucleotides agree with TRBD2. The ends lost 6 bases at V and 10 bases at J; junction bases unmatched: 14. Germline CDR1 SNHLY, CDR2 FYNNEI. The length of the CDR3 is 15 residues. DNA for the CDR3: TGTGCCAGCAGAGGGCTTCTAGCGGGTGTGGGGGAGCAGTTCTTC. Its translation is CASRGLLAGVGEQFF.